This passage covers 21 T cell receptor beta chains from one sample sequenced in a study of early T cells in non-severe SARS-CoV-2 infection. From the 5' RACE reads, TCRdb called clonotypes with MiXCR, one entry per CDR3 protein. Of about 47,000 distinct CDR3 sequences in the sample, less than 9.5% were seen once. Sample: whole blood, taken at baseline. Every receptor here comes from an adult who was a healthcare worker with PCR-confirmed SARS-CoV-2 infection or an uninfected control (not recorded which).

The J gene is TRBJ2-4, the V gene TRBV5-4, with D possibly being TRBD1 (5 bases). Germline V gives CDR1 SGHNT, CDR2 YYREEE (reference sequence). The V gene lost 1 base and the J gene lost 0 bases, with 8 bases spanning the gap. The CDR3 runs to 15 residues. The CDR3 region has the DNA TGTGCCAGCAGCTTGAGGGGCATAGCCAAAAACATTCAGTACTTC. It encodes CASSLRGIAKNIQYF.

The chain combines TRBV5-1 with TRBJ2-4, with D uncertain. The CDR3 is 16 amino acids. The germline V gene has CDR1 SGHRS and CDR2 YFSETQ. Trimming stripped 0 bases from V and 3 bases from J, with 13 bases between. The CDR3 DNA follows: TGCGCCAGCAGCTTGGTTGCTGGCTTTGGCAAAAACATTCAGTACTTC. This encodes CASSLVAGFGKNIQYF.

There are many counts of this clonotype. The chain links TRBV20-1 to TRBJ2-3, with 11 bases aligning to TRBD2. CDR3 size: 16 residues. J gave up 4 bases and V 4 bases, and 10 bases lay outside the gene matches. CDR1 DFQATT and CDR2 SNEGSKA come from the germline V gene (reference sequence). The CDR3 DNA follows: TGCAGTGCTACTCTCATGACTAGCGGGATCGCAGATACGCAGTATTTT. Amino acid sequence: CSATLMTSGIADTQYF.

This clonotype was observed at least ten times. This CDR3 is CASSASTGGAYEQYF. Here the CDR3 DNA reads TGTGCCAGCAGTGCCTCCACAGGGGGCGCCTACGAGCAGTACTTC. This chain uses TRBV28 with TRBJ2-7, with 9 bases identical to TRBD1. The CDR3 length is 15 residues. V was clipped by 5 bases and J by 2 bases; unmatched bases: 7. Germline V gives CDR1 MDHEN, CDR2 SYDVKM.

The V and J genes are TRBV9 and TRBJ2-1; TRBD1 or TRBD2 may be the D gene (5 bases each). The CDR3 spans 15 residues. V lost 4 bases and J lost 9, with 20 bases in between. The germline V gene has CDR1 SGDLS and CDR2 YYNGEE. CDR3 in amino acids: CASSPQVGGAGEQFF. CDR3 DNA sequence: TGTGCCAGCAGCCCCCAGGTAGGTGGGGCGGGTGAGCAGTTCTTC. The complete variable domain, with remaining parts taken from reference TRBV9 and TRBJ2-1, reads DSGVTQTPKHLITATGQRVTLRCSPRSGDLSVYWYQQSLDQGLQFLIQYYNGEERAKGNILERFSAQQFPDLHSELNLSSLELGDSALYFCASSPQVGGAGEQFFGPGTRLTVL.

This clonotype was picked up many times. This chain connects TRBV30 to TRBJ1-1; D is possibly TRBD1 (5 bases). Per germline, CDR1 GTSNPN and CDR2 SVGIG (reference sequence). The CDR3 length is 17 residues. Trimming took off 7 bases at V and 3 bases at J, with 27 bases between the two ends. The CDR3 reads CASTKYYRGRGDTEAFF. The CDR3, as DNA: TGTGCCTCCACCAAATATTACCGGGGGAGAGGGGACACTGAAGCTTTCTTT.

This clonotype was detected many times. The V call is TRBV6-6, the J call TRBJ1-6; D remains ambiguous. Trimming removed 4 bases at V and 7 bases at J, with 8 bases between. CDR3 length: 13 amino acids. Germline CDR1 MNHNY, CDR2 SVGAGI (reference sequence). In DNA, the CDR3 is TGTGCCAGCAGTTCAGGAGTAAATTCACCCCTCCACTTT. This encodes CASSSGVNSPLHF.

The chain joins TRBV12-5 to TRBJ1-1; D gene uncertain. Germline V gene data show CDR1 as LGHNT and CDR2 as FRNRAP. The CDR3 totals 11 residues. V lost 6 bases, J lost 1 base, and 3 bases lay in between. The CDR3 region has the DNA TGTGCTAGTGGACAGAACACTGAAGCTTTCTTT. Residues: CASGQNTEAFF.

This clonotype appeared many times. The chain combines TRBV24-1 with TRBJ2-1, with D hard to call. The CDR3 is made up of 13 amino acids. The germline CDR1 and CDR2 sequences are KGHDR and SFDVKD. Between the trimmed V and J ends, which lost 1 base and 5 bases, there was a span of 5 bases. The CDR3 protein is CATSDLNDNEQFF. Here the CDR3 DNA reads TGTGCCACCAGTGATTTAAATGACAATGAGCAGTTCTTC.

This clonotype turned up a few times. In DNA form, the CDR3 reads TGTGCCAGCAGTCGAAGACAGGGTGCCACCGGGGAGCTGTTTTTT. As protein: CASSRRQGATGELFF. The rearrangement joins TRBV12-3 or TRBV12-4 to TRBJ2-2; 7 positions agree with TRBD1. The CDR3 contains 15 residues. The J segment lost 4 bases and the V segment lost 5 bases, leaving 7 bases of the junction unmatched.

This clonotype came up a few times. The V gene is TRBV20-1, the J gene TRBJ2-4, with 10 positions matching TRBD1. The V segment lost 6 bases and the J segment 7 bases; nucleotides outside the gene matches: 9. Germline V gene sequence: CDR1 DFQATT, CDR2 SNEGSKA (reference sequence). The length of the CDR3 is 14 residues. The DNA of the CDR3 is TGCAGTGCCCGTCATCCGGGACAGGGGAACATTCAGTACTTC. Amino acid sequence: CSARHPGQGNIQYF.

This clonotype showed up just a few times. This chain joins TRBV12-3 or TRBV12-4 and TRBJ1-2; D not certain. CDR3 length: 13 residues. V was shortened by 8 bases and J by 2 bases, with 12 bases between the two germline ends. CDR3 coding DNA: TGTGCCAGCCGGGAAGGCGGGAACTATGGCTACACCTTC. Translation gives CASREGGNYGYTF.

This rearrangement joins TRBV7-9 to TRBJ2-6; tentative D call: TRBD1 (5 bases). V lost 6 bases, J lost 1 base, and 10 bases lay in between. The CDR3 is 15 residues long. Per the germline V gene, CDR1 is SEHNR and CDR2 is FQNEAQ (reference sequence). The CDR3 nucleotides are TGTGCCAGCAGTTTCAGGGTTTCTGGGGCCAACGTCCTGACTTTC. Residues: CASSFRVSGANVLTF.

This clonotype showed up many times. This rearrangement joins TRBV6-2 or TRBV6-3 to TRBJ1-2; D may be TRBD1 (5 bases). Trimming removed 1 base from V and 2 bases from J, with 11 bases in between. The CDR3 runs to 15 residues. The germline gives CDR1 MNHEY, CDR2 SVGEGT. Written as DNA, the CDR3 is TGTGCCAGCAGTTACTTAGGGGCTGCGAACTATGGCTACACCTTC. Its protein is CASSYLGAANYGYTF.

The sample holds a few counts of this clonotype. The genes are TRBV19 and TRBJ2-2; D unresolved. CDR1 is LNHDA, CDR2 SQIVND, per germline (reference sequence). The V and J ends lost 7 bases and 2 bases respectively, with 11 bases between them. CDR3 length equals 14 residues. The CDR3 DNA follows: TGTGCCAGTAAGGTGGACCGTAACACCGGGGAGCTGTTTTTT. This translates into CASKVDRNTGELFF.

This clonotype was detected many times. This rearrangement joins TRBV2 to TRBJ2-3, with TRBD1 matching over 8 bases. The length of the CDR3 is 15 residues. Germline loops: CDR1 SNHLY, CDR2 FYNNEI. Unmatched junction bases numbered 9, after V lost 1 base and J lost 9 bases. This CDR3 reads CASSEVQGASGTQYF. DNA for the CDR3: TGTGCCAGCAGTGAAGTCCAGGGGGCGTCAGGAACGCAGTATTTT. Full variable domain (missing parts from reference TRBV2 and TRBJ2-3): EPEVTQTPSHQVTQMGQEVILRCVPISNHLYFYWYRQILGQKVEFLVSFYNNEISEKSEIFDDQFSVERPDGSNFTLKIRSTKLEDSAMYFCASSEVQGASGTQYFGPGTRLTVL.

This clonotype came up a few times. V and J are TRBV9 and TRBJ2-7, with D hard to call. Germline loops: CDR1 SGDLS, CDR2 YYNGEE. V lost 3 bases and J 6 bases, leaving 19 bases between the germline ends. CDR3 length: 15 residues. The CDR3 loop reads CASSATEMWRSEQYF. In nucleotides, the CDR3 is TGTGCCAGCAGCGCCACGGAAATGTGGCGGAGCGAGCAGTACTTC. Based on the CDR3 plus reference TRBV9 and TRBJ2-7, the full variable domain is DSGVTQTPKHLITATGQRVTLRCSPRSGDLSVYWYQQSLDQGLQFLIQYYNGEERAKGNILERFSAQQFPDLHSELNLSSLELGDSALYFCASSATEMWRSEQYFGPGTRLTVT.

In the case of this clonotype: This may be a read error: a much more frequent sequence differs by one nucleotide. The chain uses TRBV12-3 or TRBV12-4 and TRBJ2-3, with D possibly TRBD2 on 6 matching bases. CDR3 length equals 14 residues. This CDR3 reads CARSFGGAGDTQYF. CDR3 in DNA: TGTGCCAGAAGTTTTGGCGGGGCGGGAGATACGCAGTATTTT.

This clonotype was recorded many times. The gene calls are TRBV6-2 or TRBV6-3 and TRBJ2-1; 8 bases are shared with TRBD2. Per the germline V gene, CDR1 is MNHEY and CDR2 is SVGEGT. The CDR3 is 15 amino acids. V gave up 9 bases and J gave up 0 bases; unmatched junction bases: 7. CDR3 region: CASTPGTSSYNEQFF. The CDR3, as DNA: TGTGCCAGTACGCCCGGGACTAGCTCCTACAATGAGCAGTTCTTC.

This clonotype was observed at least ten times. The gene calls are TRBV20-1 and TRBJ2-7; D is unclear. V shed 6 bases and J shed 5 bases, with 20 bases lying between them. This CDR3 contains 14 residues. Looked up from germline, CDR1 is DFQATT and CDR2 is SNEGSKA (reference sequence). DNA of the CDR3: TGCAGTGCGGGGTACGGGCAAGTCTGGGACGAGCAGTACTTC. Amino acids: CSAGYGQVWDEQYF.

The rearrangement joins TRBV10-2 to TRBJ2-7; 10 bases align to TRBD2. Germline trimming cut 8 bases from V and 2 bases from J; bases unmatched to any gene: 9. The germline V gene has CDR1 WSHSY and CDR2 SAAADI. The CDR3 loop spans 15 amino acids. CDR3 sequence reads: CASGRGGLATYEQYF. For the CDR3, the DNA is TGCGCCAGCGGGCGGGGGGGACTAGCGACCTACGAGCAGTACTTC.